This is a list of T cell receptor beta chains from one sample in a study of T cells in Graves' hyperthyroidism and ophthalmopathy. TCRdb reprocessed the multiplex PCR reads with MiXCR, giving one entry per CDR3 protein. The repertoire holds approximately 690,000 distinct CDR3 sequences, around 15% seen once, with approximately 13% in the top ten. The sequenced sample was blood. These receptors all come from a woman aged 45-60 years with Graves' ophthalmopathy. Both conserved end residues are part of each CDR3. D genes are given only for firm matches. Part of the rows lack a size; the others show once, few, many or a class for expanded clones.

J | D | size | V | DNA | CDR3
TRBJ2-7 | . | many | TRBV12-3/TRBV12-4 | TGTGCCAGCAGTTTAAAGATAACCTACGAGCAGTACTTC | CASSLKITYEQYF
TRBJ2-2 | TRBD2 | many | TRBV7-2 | TGTGCCAGCAGCTTAGAGGGTAGCGGGAGATCGGGGGAGCTGTTTTTT | CASSLEGSGRSGELFF
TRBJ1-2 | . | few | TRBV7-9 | TGTGCCAGCAGTTTCGCCGGGACGGTGAATAACTATGGCTACACCTTC | CASSFAGTVNNYGYTF
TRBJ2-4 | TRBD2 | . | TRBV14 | TGTGCCAGCAGCGAAGGTGGCGGGAGGGCCGCCAAAAACATTCAGTACTTC | CASSEGGGRAAKNIQYF
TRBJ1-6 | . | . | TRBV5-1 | TGCGCCAGCAGCTCAAATCCTTCCGGGGCACCCCTCCACTTT | CASSSNPSGAPLHF
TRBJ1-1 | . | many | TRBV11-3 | TGTGCCAGCAGCTTCTCTTCGAACACTGAAGCTTTCTTT | CASSFSSNTEAFF
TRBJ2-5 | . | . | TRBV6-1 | TGTGCCAGCAGGATCAGGGGTCGGGAAGAGACCCAGTACTTC | CASRIRGREETQYF
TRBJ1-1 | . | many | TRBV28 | TGTGCCAGCAGACAAACAGGGCCAAACACTGAAGCTTTCTTT | CASRQTGPNTEAFF
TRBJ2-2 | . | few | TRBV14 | TGTGCCAGCAGCCAAGAGGGCGGGCGCGGGGAGCTGTTTTTT | CASSQEGGRGELFF
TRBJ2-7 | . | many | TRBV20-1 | TGCAGTGCTAGAGCTCCGACTTTCAGCGGAACCTACGAGCAGTACTTC | CSARAPTFSGTYEQYF
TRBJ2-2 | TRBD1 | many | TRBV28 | TGTGCCAGCAGTTTACGTCGGGGACAGGGGAACACCGGGGAGCTGTTTTTT | CASSLRRGQGNTGELFF
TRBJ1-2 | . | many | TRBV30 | TGTGCCTGGAGACCTAAGGGGGATATCTATGGCTACACCTTC | CAWRPKGDIYGYTF
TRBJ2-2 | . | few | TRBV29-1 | TGCAGCGTTGAGCGGCGGGGATATTCTGGGGAGCTGTTTTTT | CSVERRGYSGELFF
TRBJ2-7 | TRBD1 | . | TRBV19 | TGTGCCAGTGGTATAGTCCTGGGACAGCACTACGAGCAGTACTTC | CASGIVLGQHYEQYF
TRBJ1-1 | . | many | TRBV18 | TGTGCCAGCTCACCATTACCTCTCGGAGGAGCTTTCTTT | CASSPLPLGGAFF
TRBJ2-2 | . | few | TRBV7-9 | TGTGCCAGCAGCCCCTGGGCGGGTCGCTCGACCGGGGAGCTGTTTTTT | CASSPWAGRSTGELFF
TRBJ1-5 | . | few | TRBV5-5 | TGTGCCAGCAGCTTGGGGGCGGGTCGGGGCAATCAGCCCCAGCATTTT | CASSLGAGRGNQPQHF
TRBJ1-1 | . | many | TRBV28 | TGTGCCAGCAGTTTCCCACCGAAGAGCACTGAAGCTTTCTTT | CASSFPPKSTEAFF
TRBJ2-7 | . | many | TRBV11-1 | TGTGCCAGCAGCTTCACGGGCCAGGTAGACGAGCAGTACTTC | CASSFTGQVDEQYF
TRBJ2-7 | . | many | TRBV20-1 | TGCAGTGCTAGAGATCTTATGGGATTACGAGAGCAGTACTTC | CSARDLMGLREQYF
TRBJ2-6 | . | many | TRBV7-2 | TGTGCCAGCAGCTTCTTACAGGGTAGCAATGGGGCCAACGTCCTGACTTTC | CASSFLQGSNGANVLTF
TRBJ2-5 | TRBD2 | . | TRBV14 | TGTGCCAGCAGCCCCCGAAGGACTAGCGGACAAGAGACCCAGTACTTC | CASSPRRTSGQETQYF
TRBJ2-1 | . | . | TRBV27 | TGTGCCAGCAGTGCAAATTACAATGAGCAGTTCTTC | CASSANYNEQFF
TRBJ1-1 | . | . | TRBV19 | TGTGCCAGTAGCGAAGGCTTGCGAGACACTGAAGCTTTCTTT | CASSEGLRDTEAFF
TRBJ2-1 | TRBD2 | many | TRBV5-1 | TGTGCCAGCAGCTTAAGGCTAGCGGGAGGCAATGAGCAGTTCTTC | CASSLRLAGGNEQFF